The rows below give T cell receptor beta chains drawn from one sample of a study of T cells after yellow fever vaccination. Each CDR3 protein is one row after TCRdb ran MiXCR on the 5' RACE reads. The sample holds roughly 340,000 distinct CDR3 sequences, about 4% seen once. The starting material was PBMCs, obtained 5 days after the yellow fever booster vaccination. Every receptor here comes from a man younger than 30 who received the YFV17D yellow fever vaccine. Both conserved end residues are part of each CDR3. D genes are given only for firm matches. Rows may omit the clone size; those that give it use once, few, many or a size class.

cdr3_nt: TGTGCCAGCAGTTTATCCCCACTCTGGGAGCGGTTCTTC
cdr3_aa: CASSLSPLWERFF
d_call: .
j_call: TRBJ2-1
v_call: TRBV27
clone_size: .

cdr3_nt: TGTGCCAGCAGCCACGGGAACACCGGGGAGCTGTTTTTT
cdr3_aa: CASSHGNTGELFF
d_call: .
j_call: TRBJ2-2
v_call: TRBV11-3
clone_size: few

cdr3_nt: TGTGCCAGCGGCCCCTATCGGGCGACGGAGGAGACCCAGTACTTC
cdr3_aa: CASGPYRATEETQYF
d_call: .
j_call: TRBJ2-5
v_call: TRBV5-4
clone_size: few

cdr3_nt: TGTGCCAGCAGCTCCCAGACAGGGATCACAGATACGCAGTATTTT
cdr3_aa: CASSSQTGITDTQYF
d_call: TRBD1
j_call: TRBJ2-3
v_call: TRBV7-2
clone_size: .

cdr3_nt: TGTGCCAGCAGCCCGTATCGGGAGGCCACTGAAGCTTTCTTT
cdr3_aa: CASSPYREATEAFF
d_call: .
j_call: TRBJ1-1
v_call: TRBV7-2
clone_size: few

cdr3_nt: TGTGCCAGCAGCTTAATAAGTAGGAACACTGAAGCTTTCTTT
cdr3_aa: CASSLISRNTEAFF
d_call: .
j_call: TRBJ1-1
v_call: TRBV7-2
clone_size: few

cdr3_nt: TGTGCCAGCAGGTTCGGGGGAGTCCACGAGCAGTACTTC
cdr3_aa: CASRFGGVHEQYF
d_call: .
j_call: TRBJ2-7
v_call: TRBV2
clone_size: few

cdr3_nt: TGCAGCGTTGAGGAGAGGGGGCCGGTCTATGGCTACACCTTC
cdr3_aa: CSVEERGPVYGYTF
d_call: TRBD1
j_call: TRBJ1-2
v_call: TRBV29-1
clone_size: few

cdr3_nt: TGTGCCAGCAGCCGAGCAGGGGCCGCCTATGGCTACACCTTC
cdr3_aa: CASSRAGAAYGYTF
d_call: .
j_call: TRBJ1-2
v_call: TRBV14
clone_size: .

cdr3_nt: TGTGCCAGCGGGCCCGTCATAGGGACCCAGTACTTC
cdr3_aa: CASGPVIGTQYF
d_call: .
j_call: TRBJ2-5
v_call: TRBV6-5
clone_size: many

cdr3_nt: TGTGCCAGCAGCTTAATTGCGGGGGCAGCGGGACTAGCCGGGGAGCTGTTTTTT
cdr3_aa: CASSLIAGAAGLAGELFF
d_call: TRBD2
j_call: TRBJ2-2
v_call: TRBV7-2
clone_size: few

cdr3_nt: TGTGCCAGCAGCCAAGCGGGGCTCAGCACAGATACGCAGTATTTT
cdr3_aa: CASSQAGLSTDTQYF
d_call: .
j_call: TRBJ2-3
v_call: TRBV3-1
clone_size: .

cdr3_nt: TGCGCCAGCAGCCAGAGGGGACAGGGTACCGGGGAGCTGATTTTT
cdr3_aa: CASSQRGQGTGELIF
d_call: TRBD1
j_call: TRBJ2-2
v_call: TRBV4-3
clone_size: .

cdr3_nt: TGCGCCAGCAGCTTATTAGAGGGAGAGGCAAATTCACCCCTCCACTTT
cdr3_aa: CASSLLEGEANSPLHF
d_call: .
j_call: TRBJ1-6
v_call: TRBV5-1
clone_size: .

cdr3_nt: TGTGCCAGCAGTTACTTTCAGGGAGAACTATCAATTTCTGGGGCCAACGTCCTGACTTTC
cdr3_aa: CASSYFQGELSISGANVLTF
d_call: .
j_call: TRBJ2-6
v_call: TRBV6-5
clone_size: .

cdr3_nt: TGTGCCACCAGCAGATTCCGGGACACTGAAGCTTTCTTT
cdr3_aa: CATSRFRDTEAFF
d_call: .
j_call: TRBJ1-1
v_call: TRBV15
clone_size: few

cdr3_nt: TGTGCCAGCAGCTTAGACGGGACAAGAGAGAACACTGAAGCTTTCTTT
cdr3_aa: CASSLDGTRENTEAFF
d_call: .
j_call: TRBJ1-1
v_call: TRBV7-2
clone_size: many

cdr3_nt: TGTGCCAGCAGCAGCAGCCGCTACAATGAGCAGTTCTTC
cdr3_aa: CASSSSRYNEQFF
d_call: .
j_call: TRBJ2-1
v_call: TRBV7-9
clone_size: few

cdr3_nt: TGCGCCAGCGACTCGGATCGAAGGGATGAGCAGTACTTC
cdr3_aa: CASDSDRRDEQYF
d_call: .
j_call: TRBJ2-7
v_call: TRBV5-1
clone_size: many

cdr3_nt: TGTGCCAGCAGCCGTGGGGGATCGGAGACCCAGTACTTC
cdr3_aa: CASSRGGSETQYF
d_call: .
j_call: TRBJ2-5
v_call: TRBV7-3
clone_size: many

cdr3_nt: TGTGCCAGCAGTGGAAATCCGGGCCGTGAGACAGATACGCAGTATTTT
cdr3_aa: CASSGNPGRETDTQYF
d_call: .
j_call: TRBJ2-3
v_call: TRBV6-1
clone_size: many

cdr3_nt: TGTGCCAGCAGCTTAGCCGGACAGCCATGGGATACGCAGTATTTT
cdr3_aa: CASSLAGQPWDTQYF
d_call: .
j_call: TRBJ2-3
v_call: TRBV7-2
clone_size: few

cdr3_nt: TGCGCCAGCAGCTTGGCGACAGGGGCAGATACGCAGTATTTT
cdr3_aa: CASSLATGADTQYF
d_call: TRBD1
j_call: TRBJ2-3
v_call: TRBV5-1
clone_size: many

cdr3_nt: TGTGCCAGCAGCGAGGGACAGGGGTATTCACCCCTCCACTTT
cdr3_aa: CASSEGQGYSPLHF
d_call: TRBD1
j_call: TRBJ1-6
v_call: TRBV7-2
clone_size: .

cdr3_nt: TGTGCCTGGAGTGTCGGGGGTGAGACCGGGGAGCTGTTTTTT
cdr3_aa: CAWSVGGETGELFF
d_call: .
j_call: TRBJ2-2
v_call: TRBV30
clone_size: many

cdr3_nt: TGTGCCAGCAGCTTGGGGGGGTCCGGAAACACCATATATTTT
cdr3_aa: CASSLGGSGNTIYF
d_call: .
j_call: TRBJ1-3
v_call: TRBV7-2
clone_size: many

cdr3_nt: TGTGCCAGCAGCTTCGGTCCAGACAATGAGCAGTTCTTC
cdr3_aa: CASSFGPDNEQFF
d_call: .
j_call: TRBJ2-1
v_call: TRBV7-2
clone_size: many

cdr3_nt: TGCGCCAGCAGCCAAGTGGGGGCGGCCCTAATGAAAAGGCTGTTTTTT
cdr3_aa: CASSQVGAALMKRLFF
d_call: .
j_call: TRBJ1-4
v_call: TRBV4-1
clone_size: few

cdr3_nt: TGTGCCAGCAGTTTCCGGGACAATCCCTATGGCTACACCTTC
cdr3_aa: CASSFRDNPYGYTF
d_call: .
j_call: TRBJ1-2
v_call: TRBV12-3/TRBV12-4
clone_size: many

cdr3_nt: TGTGCCAGCAGCCGTGACAGTAATGGCTACACCTTC
cdr3_aa: CASSRDSNGYTF
d_call: .
j_call: TRBJ1-2
v_call: TRBV7-2
clone_size: few

cdr3_nt: TGTGCCAGCAGTCCCCCCGGGACAGGGGAGATGGATGAGCAGTTCTTC
cdr3_aa: CASSPPGTGEMDEQFF
d_call: TRBD1
j_call: TRBJ2-1
v_call: TRBV12-3/TRBV12-4
clone_size: few

cdr3_nt: TGCAGTGCTACCGATTTCGAACGGAGCAATCAGCCCCAGCATTTT
cdr3_aa: CSATDFERSNQPQHF
d_call: .
j_call: TRBJ1-5
v_call: TRBV20-1
clone_size: few

cdr3_nt: TGCGCCAGCAGCCGGGGGACAGTCAGAAATTCACCCCTCCACTTT
cdr3_aa: CASSRGTVRNSPLHF
d_call: TRBD1
j_call: TRBJ1-6
v_call: TRBV5-1
clone_size: few

cdr3_nt: TGTGCCAGTTCTTTTGCGTATTCCACAGATACGCAGTATTTT
cdr3_aa: CASSFAYSTDTQYF
d_call: .
j_call: TRBJ2-3
v_call: TRBV6-5
clone_size: many

cdr3_nt: TGCGCCAGCAGTGCGGGGACTGAAGCTTTCTTT
cdr3_aa: CASSAGTEAFF
d_call: .
j_call: TRBJ1-1
v_call: TRBV10-1
clone_size: many

cdr3_nt: TGTGCCAGCAGCCGACCGGGACAAGAGACCCAGTACTTC
cdr3_aa: CASSRPGQETQYF
d_call: .
j_call: TRBJ2-5
v_call: TRBV3-1
clone_size: .

cdr3_nt: TGTGCCTGCTCCGGGACTAGCGGATTAGGGGAGCAGTTCTTC
cdr3_aa: CACSGTSGLGEQFF
d_call: TRBD2
j_call: TRBJ2-1
v_call: TRBV6-2/TRBV6-3
clone_size: many

cdr3_nt: TGTGCCAGCAGCCCCGGGCCAGCGGGAGGGGCCCCAGATACGCAGTATTTT
cdr3_aa: CASSPGPAGGAPDTQYF
d_call: TRBD2
j_call: TRBJ2-3
v_call: TRBV5-4
clone_size: few

cdr3_nt: TGCGCCAGCAGCCGGTCGAAGGTAGAGACCCAGTACTTC
cdr3_aa: CASSRSKVETQYF
d_call: .
j_call: TRBJ2-5
v_call: TRBV4-1
clone_size: .

cdr3_nt: TGTGCCAGCAGCTTAGGATATAGCCGGAACACCGGGGAGCTGTTTTTT
cdr3_aa: CASSLGYSRNTGELFF
d_call: .
j_call: TRBJ2-2
v_call: TRBV11-2
clone_size: many

cdr3_nt: TGCAGTGCTATACCGGGACAGGCTTCTGAAGCTTTCTTT
cdr3_aa: CSAIPGQASEAFF
d_call: TRBD1
j_call: TRBJ1-1
v_call: TRBV20-1
clone_size: .

cdr3_nt: TGTGCCAGCAGTTACTCGACACTATTGAACACCGGGGAGCTGTTTTTT
cdr3_aa: CASSYSTLLNTGELFF
d_call: .
j_call: TRBJ2-2
v_call: TRBV6-5
clone_size: .